This paragraph reports one T cell receptor (beta chain). These data belong to a study of OX40 agonist ivuxolimab in advanced cancers. Libraries were prepared by immunoSEQ multiplex PCR; TCRdb keeps only in-frame clonotypes and omits some of them. The table has about 48,000 clones, about 87% seen once. This specimen was CD4+ or CD8+ T cells sorted from blood, taken in a trial of the OX40 agonist ivuxolimab. This TCR was sampled from an adult with an advanced solid tumor such as melanoma, head and neck, liver or kidney cancer.

The CDR3 region has the DNA TGCGCCAGCAGCTCCAGCGGGGGGTCCTACGAGCAGTACTTC. Residues: CASSSSGGSYEQYF. The rearrangement joins TRBV5-1 to TRBJ2-7; 9 bases agree with TRBD2. The CDR3 spans 14 residues. J lost 1 base, V lost 3 bases, and 2 bases had no gene match. Per germline, CDR1 SGHRS and CDR2 YFSETQ.